Reported below is one T cell receptor beta chain. The entry originates in a study of glioma-infiltrating T cells after dendritic cell vaccination. Study background: Patients had newly diagnosed or recurrent glioblastoma and received dendritic cell vaccines.

The time point here: after dendritic cell vaccination, including at tumor progression/relapse. Blood PBMC samples: pre-vaccination, two weeks post third vaccination, and at tumor progression. Assay: immunoSEQ multiplex PCR; the TCRdb copy retains only in-frame clones and omits some. Here the sample spans tens of thousands of clones, roughly 83% being singletons. This receptor was obtained from a human donor with glioblastoma. The sequencing used blood, collected after dendritic cell vaccination.

The CDR3 is CAILGGDRQPQHF. The CDR3 DNA reads as TGCGCCATCCTGGGGGGGGATCGACAGCCCCAGCATTTT. The V gene is TRBV10-1, the J gene TRBJ1-5, with D maybe TRBD1 (5 bases). The CDR3 covers 13 residues. CDR1 and CDR2 from the germline V gene are WNHNN and SYGVQD (reference sequence). Trimming left V 10 bases short and J 7 bases short, with 17 bases between.